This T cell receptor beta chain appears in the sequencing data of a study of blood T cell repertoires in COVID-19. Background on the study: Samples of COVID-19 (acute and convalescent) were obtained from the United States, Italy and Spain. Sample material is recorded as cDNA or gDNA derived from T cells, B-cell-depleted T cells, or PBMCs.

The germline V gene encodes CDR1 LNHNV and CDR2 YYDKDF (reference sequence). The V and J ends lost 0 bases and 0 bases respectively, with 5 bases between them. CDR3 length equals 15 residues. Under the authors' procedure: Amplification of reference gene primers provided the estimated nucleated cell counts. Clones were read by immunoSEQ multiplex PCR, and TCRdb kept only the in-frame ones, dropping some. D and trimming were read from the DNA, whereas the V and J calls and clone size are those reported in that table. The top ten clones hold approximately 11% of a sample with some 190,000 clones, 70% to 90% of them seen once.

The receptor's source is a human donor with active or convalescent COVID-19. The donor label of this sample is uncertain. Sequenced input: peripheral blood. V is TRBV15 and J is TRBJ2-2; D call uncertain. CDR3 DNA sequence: TGTGCCACCAGCAGAGACAGGTCGAACACCGGGGAGCTGTTTTTT. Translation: CATSRDRSNTGELFF.